The source of this T cell receptor beta chain is a study of radiation and T cells in renal cell carcinoma. Study-wide background: Nephrectomy followed 15 Gy stereotactic body radiation by 4 weeks. Study conclusions and caveats: Baseline intratumoral clonotype presence is unknown without pretreatment biopsies.

Measured with immunoSEQ multiplex PCR; TCRdb has only the in-frame clones, and not every one. The table includes about 95,000 clones, 86% detected once. The time point denotes: baseline pretreatment blood. Specified treatment: 15 Gy SBRT to primary tumor, nephrectomy 4 weeks later. After SBRT, blood was collected at 2 and 4 weeks, plus baseline. Clear cell pathology was present in this patient's renal cell carcinoma. The germline V and J ends were trimmed by 6 bases and 2 bases, with 10 bases remaining between them. Germline V gene sequence: CDR1 MNHEY, CDR2 SVGAGI. The CDR3 covers 13 residues. As to this clone: Its antigen remains unknown.

The sequencing used blood, collected from a patient whose treatment included radiotherapy and nephrectomy. J is TRBJ1-1 and V is TRBV6-5; D is undetermined. The TCR comes from a man aged 50 to 59 with renal cell carcinoma. The CDR3: CASRPPLNTEAFF. The CDR3 DNA is TGTGCCAGCAGGCCTCCTCTCAACACTGAAGCTTTCTTT.